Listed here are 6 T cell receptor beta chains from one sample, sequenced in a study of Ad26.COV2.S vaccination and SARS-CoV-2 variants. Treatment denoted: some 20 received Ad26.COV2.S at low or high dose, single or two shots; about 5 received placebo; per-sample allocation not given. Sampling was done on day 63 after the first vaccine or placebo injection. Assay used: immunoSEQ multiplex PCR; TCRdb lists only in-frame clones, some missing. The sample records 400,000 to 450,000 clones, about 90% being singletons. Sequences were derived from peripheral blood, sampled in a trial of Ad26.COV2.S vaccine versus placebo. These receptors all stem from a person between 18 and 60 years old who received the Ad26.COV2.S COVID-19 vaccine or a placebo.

The CDR3 region is CASKKGRALMNHEQYF. CDR3 in DNA: TGTGCCAGCAAAAAAGGCAGGGCCCTTATGAACCACGAGCAGTACTTC. The chain has TRBV28 and TRBJ2-7; weak D call: TRBD1 (5 bases). V gave up 7 bases and J gave up 5 bases, with 24 bases separating them. This CDR3 comprises 16 residues. Germline CDR1 and CDR2: MDHEN and SYDVKM.

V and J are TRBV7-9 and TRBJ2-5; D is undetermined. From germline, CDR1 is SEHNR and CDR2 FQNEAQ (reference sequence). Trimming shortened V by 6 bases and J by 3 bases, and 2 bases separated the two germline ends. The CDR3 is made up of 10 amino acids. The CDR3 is CASREETQYF. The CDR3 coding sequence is TGTGCCAGCAGGGAAGAGACCCAGTACTTC.

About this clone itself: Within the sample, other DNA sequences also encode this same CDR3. The CDR3, as DNA: TGTGCCAGCAGCTTTGGGAATCAGCCCCAGCATTTT. It translates to CASSFGNQPQHF. This chain connects TRBV5-6 to TRBJ1-5; no clear D. The germline V gene encodes CDR1 SGHDT and CDR2 YYEEEE. The CDR3 has 12 residues. V was clipped by 2 bases and J by 4 bases, with 4 bases between them. Variable domain in full (rest from reference TRBV5-6 and TRBJ1-5): DAGVTQSPTHLIKTRGQQVTLRCSPKSGHDTVSWYQQALGQGPQFIFQYYEEEERQRGNFPDRFSGHQFPNYSSELNVNALLLGDSALYLCASSFGNQPQHFGDGTRLSIL.

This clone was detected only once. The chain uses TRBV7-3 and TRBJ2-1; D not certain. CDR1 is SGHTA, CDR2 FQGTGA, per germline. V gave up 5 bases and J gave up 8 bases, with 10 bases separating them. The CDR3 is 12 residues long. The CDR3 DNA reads TGTGCCAGCAGCCCCTCGCCCGATGAGCAGTTCTTC. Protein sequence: CASSPSPDEQFF.

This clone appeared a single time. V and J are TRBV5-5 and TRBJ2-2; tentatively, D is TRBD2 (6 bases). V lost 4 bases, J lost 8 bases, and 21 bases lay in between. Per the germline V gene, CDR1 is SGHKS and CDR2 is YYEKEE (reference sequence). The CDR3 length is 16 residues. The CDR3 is CASSPRVGGVLGELFF. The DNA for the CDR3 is TGTGCCAGCAGCCCCCGGGTGGGGGGAGTTTTGGGGGAGCTGTTTTTT.

The CDR3: CASSSGGDSSYNEQFF. In nucleotides, the CDR3 is TGTGCCAGCAGTTCCGGCGGGGACAGCTCCTACAATGAGCAGTTCTTC. The rearrangement uses TRBV28 and TRBJ2-1; weak D call: TRBD1 (7 bases). Germline loops: CDR1 MDHEN, CDR2 SYDVKM. This CDR3 region has 16 residues. V lost 4 bases, J lost 0 bases, and 13 bases lay in between.